The 23 T cell receptor beta chains in this list originate from one sample, sequenced in a study of cytomegalovirus exposure and HLA in healthy donors. It was with 60 Vbeta and 13 Jbeta primers that the PCR ran. Measured with immunoSEQ multiplex PCR; TCRdb has only the in-frame clones, and not every one. This sample has 60,000 to 80,000 clones, with 55% to 65% found just once. Sequenced: PBMCs. All receptors derive from a man younger than 45 in good health and CMV-seronegative.

V gene TRBV7-7 combines with J gene TRBJ2-5; TRBD1 agrees at 7 bases. V gave up 3 bases and J gave up 4 bases; unmatched junction bases: 8. Germline CDR1 reads SSHAT; CDR2 reads FNYEAQ (reference sequence). The CDR3 has 15 amino acids. The DNA of the CDR3 is TGTGCCAGCAGCTTTCAGATCGGGGACAGAGAGACCCAGTACTTC. Residues: CASSFQIGDRETQYF.

The chain links TRBV29-1 to TRBJ2-7, with TRBD1 identical over 7 bases. Germline V gives CDR1 SQVTM, CDR2 ANQGSEA. J lost 0 bases, V lost 6 bases, and 5 bases had no gene match. The CDR3 contains 13 residues. In DNA, the CDR3 is TGCAGCGTCCAAGGACAGGACTCCTACGAGCAGTACTTC. Encoded protein: CSVQGQDSYEQYF.

Concerning this clone: The junction departs from germline at one end; a sequencing error may be responsible. The V gene is TRBV9, the J gene TRBJ2-3, with 11 bases fitting TRBD2. Germline CDR1 is SGDLS and CDR2 is YYNGEE. The CDR3 loop spans 13 amino acids. This chain's CDR3 is CASSAIEGTSGVF. The DNA of the CDR3 is TGTGCCAGCAGCGCAATAGAGGGGACTAGCGGAGTTTTT.

V usage is TRBV6-1 and J usage is TRBJ1-5, with no clear D. Germline lookup yields CDR1 MNHNS and CDR2 SASEGT. The V end was cut by 11 bases, the J end by 3 bases, with 14 bases between. This CDR3 is 13 amino acids long. The CDR3: CASSNGVNQPQHF. The CDR3 DNA reads as TGTGCCTCATCGAACGGGGTCAATCAGCCCCAGCATTTT.

The chain employs TRBV25-1 and TRBJ2-3; the D is unclear. CDR3 length: 14 amino acids. Germline V CDR1 and CDR2: MGHDK, SYGVNS. V was pared by 11 bases and J by 0 bases, with 15 bases between. The CDR3, as DNA: TGTGCCTCCGCCGCCCTTACTAGCACAGATACGCAGTATTTT. Its translation is CASAALTSTDTQYF. The full variable domain, rest sourced from reference TRBV25-1 and TRBJ2-3, is EADIYQTPRYLVIGTGKKITLECSQTMGHDKMYWYQQDPGMELHLIHYSYGVNSTEKGDLSSESTVSRIRTEHFPLTLESARPSHTSQYLCASAALTSTDTQYFGPGTRLTVL.

The rearrangement joins TRBV14 to TRBJ2-6; D gene ambiguous. Trimming stripped 1 base from V and 4 bases from J, with 5 bases between. Germline V CDR1 and CDR2: SGHDN, FVKESK. CDR3 length: 14 residues. The CDR3 spells CASSQAQGANVLTF. The CDR3 region has the DNA TGTGCCAGCAGCCAAGCTCAGGGGGCCAACGTCCTGACTTTC.

This clone has just a few counts. J is TRBJ2-7 and V is TRBV6-5, with 9 bases fitting TRBD1. Germline V lookup: CDR1 MNHEY, CDR2 SVGAGI. With 6 bases clipped from V and 3 bases from J, the junction kept 9 bases outside the gene matches. CDR3 size: 15 residues. CDR3 amino acids: CASRIQGTGNYEQYF. CDR3 nucleotide sequence: TGTGCCAGCAGGATCCAGGGGACAGGGAACTACGAGCAGTACTTC.

The chain couples TRBV7-2 to TRBJ2-1; 8 positions agree with TRBD2. The CDR3 is 16 amino acids. Per the germline V gene, CDR1 is SGHTA and CDR2 is FQGNSA. Germline trimming cut 5 bases from V and 8 bases from J; bases unmatched to any gene: 14. Here the CDR3 DNA reads TGTGCCAGCAGCCCCTCCCGAGTGGCGGGGGGATATGAGCAGTTCTTC. It encodes CASSPSRVAGGYEQFF.

This clone came up once. The rearrangement uses TRBV6-1 and TRBJ1-4; a possible D gene is TRBD1 (6 bases). Germline CDR1 reads MNHNS; CDR2 reads SASEGT. V was trimmed by 3 bases and J by 2 bases, leaving 10 bases between them. The CDR3 is 15 amino acids. In nucleotides, the CDR3 is TGTGCCAGCAGTGATTGGGGGCCGACTAATGAAAAACTGTTTTTT. It is translated as CASSDWGPTNEKLFF.

The chain carries TRBV7-7 and TRBJ1-1; D call uncertain. Germline V gives CDR1 SSHAT, CDR2 FNYEAQ (reference sequence). V was clipped by 6 bases and J by 4 bases, with 12 bases between them. The CDR3 has 13 residues. CDR3 DNA sequence: TGTGCCAGCAGTCGGGTTAGTAGCACTGAAGCTTTCTTT. This codes for CASSRVSSTEAFF.

This chain uses TRBV7-6 with TRBJ2-3, with a possible D match to TRBD1 (6 bases). Trimming stripped 5 bases from V and 5 bases from J, with 11 bases between. Germline V gene data show CDR1 as SGHVS and CDR2 as FNYEAQ. The CDR3 runs 13 residues. CDR3 sequence reads: CASSKQGGDTQYF. The CDR3 DNA reads TGTGCCAGCAGCAAACAGGGTGGAGATACGCAGTATTTT.

The rearrangement joins TRBV30 to TRBJ1-5, with TRBD1 identical over 7 bases. CDR1 is GTSNPN, CDR2 SVGIG, per germline (reference sequence). The CDR3 is made up of 15 amino acids. The V and J ends lost 3 bases and 6 bases, in that order; junction bases with no gene match: 11. The CDR3 spells CAWSTGTVLFQPQHF. The CDR3 region has the DNA TGTGCCTGGAGCACCGGGACAGTACTTTTTCAGCCCCAGCATTTT.

This clone was observed a handful of times. CDR3: CASSLDRGGNQPQHF. The CDR3 DNA sequence: TGTGCCAGCAGCCTCGACAGGGGCGGCAATCAGCCCCAGCATTTT. This chain uses TRBV6-6 with TRBJ1-5; 8 bases are a match to TRBD1. The CDR3 is 15 residues long. The germline gives CDR1 MNHNY, CDR2 SVGAGI (reference sequence). V gave up 6 bases and J gave up 2 bases; unmatched junction bases: 6.

This chain uses TRBV19 with TRBJ2-7, with a weak D call TRBD2 (6 bases). The ends were cut back, 4 bases at V and 6 bases at J, with 13 bases in the middle. This CDR3 contains 13 residues. Germline CDR1 and CDR2: LNHDA and SQIVND (reference sequence). In DNA, the CDR3 is TGTGCCAGTAGTAACGGGGGAAACTCCGAGCAGTACTTC. The encoded protein is CASSNGGNSEQYF.

This sequence joins TRBV7-2 and TRBJ2-5, with D unclear. Trimming shortened V by 5 bases and J by 3 bases, and 4 bases separated the two germline ends. Germline CDR1 and CDR2: SGHTA and FQGNSA. The CDR3 loop spans 11 amino acids. CDR3 region: CASSNKETQYF. CDR3 sequence (DNA): TGTGCCAGCAGCAATAAAGAGACCCAGTACTTC.

The CDR3 loop reads CSGIASGTEAFF. In DNA, the CDR3 is TGCAGCGGTATTGCCTCGGGTACTGAAGCTTTCTTT. The rearrangement joins TRBV29-1 to TRBJ1-1; unclear D gene. This CDR3 region has 12 residues. Trimming stripped 7 bases from V and 5 bases from J, with 14 bases between. Germline loops: CDR1 SQVTM, CDR2 ANQGSEA. Complete variable domain (other parts from reference TRBV29-1 and TRBJ1-1): SAVISQKPSRDICQRGTSLTIQCQVDSQVTMMFWYRQQPGQSLTLIATANQGSEATYESGFVIDKFPISRPNLTFSTLTVSNMSPEDSSIYLCSGIASGTEAFFGQGTRLTVV.

The CDR3 bases are TGTGCCAGCTCGTTCTACGAGCAGTACTTC. It codes for CASSFYEQYF. The chain joins TRBV2 to TRBJ2-7; no firm D call. Trimming took off 8 bases at V and 3 bases at J, with 5 bases between the two ends. The CDR3 covers 10 residues. Germline V gives CDR1 SNHLY, CDR2 FYNNEI.

The rearrangement links TRBV6-1 to TRBJ2-1; 7 nucleotides agree with TRBD2. This CDR3 contains 15 residues. Trimming at V came to 8 bases and at J to 4 bases, leaving 11 bases not matched to a gene. Germline assignment: CDR1 MNHNS and CDR2 SASEGT. DNA for the CDR3: TGTGCCAGCGGGGGGGTTTTCGGGAGTTACAATGAGCAGTTCTTC. Its protein product is CASGGVFGSYNEQFF.

The chain combines TRBV28 with TRBJ2-7; weak D call: TRBD2 (5 bases). Germline-derived CDR1 and CDR2 are MDHEN and SYDVKM. The CDR3 covers 14 residues. Deletions cut 7 bases from V and 2 bases from J, with 15 bases between. CDR3 DNA sequence: TGTGCCAGCAACCCACCACGAGGGACCTACGAGCAGTACTTC. Translation gives CASNPPRGTYEQYF.

The V call is TRBV7-2, the J call TRBJ1-2; D may be TRBD1 (5 bases). Germline CDR1 SGHTA, CDR2 FQGNSA. V lost 3 bases and J lost 3, with 8 bases in between. The CDR3 sequence is 13 residues long. This chain's CDR3 is CASSFPGDYGYTF. The DNA of the CDR3 is TGTGCCAGCAGCTTTCCGGGGGACTATGGCTACACCTTC.

The genes are TRBV11-2 and TRBJ1-2; D not resolved. The CDR3 length is 12 residues. The V gene's germline CDR1 is SGHAT and CDR2 FQNNGV. Trimming pared 1 base from V and 8 bases from J, leaving 8 bases between. The CDR3 nucleotides are TGTGCCAGCAGCTTAGGGGGAGGCGGCTACACCTTC. Amino acid sequence: CASSLGGGGYTF.

The CDR3 sequence: CASSHQGNQPQHF. DNA of the CDR3: TGTGCCAGCAGCCATCAGGGAAATCAGCCCCAGCATTTT. The rearrangement joins TRBV4-2 to TRBJ1-5; perhaps TRBD1 as D (5 bases). The CDR3 covers 13 residues. Germline CDR1 reads LGHNA; CDR2 reads YNFKEQ. V lost 3 bases and J 4 bases, leaving 7 bases between the germline ends.

This chain joins TRBV7-7 and TRBJ2-2; 7 bases are a match to TRBD1. Germline trimming cut 1 base from V and 3 bases from J; bases unmatched to any gene: 2. The CDR3 is made up of 15 amino acids. Germline-derived CDR1 and CDR2 are SSHAT and FNYEAQ (reference sequence). CDR3 bases: TGTGCCAGCAGCTTAGACAGGGGTGACACCGGGGAGCTGTTTTTT. Its translation: CASSLDRGDTGELFF.